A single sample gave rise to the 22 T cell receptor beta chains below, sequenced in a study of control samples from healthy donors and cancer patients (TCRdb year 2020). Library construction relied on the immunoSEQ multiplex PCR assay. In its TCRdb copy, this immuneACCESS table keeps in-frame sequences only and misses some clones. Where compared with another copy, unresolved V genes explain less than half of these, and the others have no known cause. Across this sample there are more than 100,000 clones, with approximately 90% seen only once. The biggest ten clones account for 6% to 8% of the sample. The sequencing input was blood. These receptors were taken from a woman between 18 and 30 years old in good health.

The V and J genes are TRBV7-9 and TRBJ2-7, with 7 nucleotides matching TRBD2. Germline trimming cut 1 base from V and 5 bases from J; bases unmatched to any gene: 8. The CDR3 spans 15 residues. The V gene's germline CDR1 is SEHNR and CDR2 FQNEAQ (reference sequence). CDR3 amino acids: CASSLGTSIVNEQYF. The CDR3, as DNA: TGTGCCAGCAGCTTAGGGACTAGTATCGTCAACGAGCAGTACTTC.

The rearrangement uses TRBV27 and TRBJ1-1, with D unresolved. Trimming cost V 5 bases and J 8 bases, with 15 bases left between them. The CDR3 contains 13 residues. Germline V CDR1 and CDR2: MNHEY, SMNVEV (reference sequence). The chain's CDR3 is CASSGSGPGEAFF. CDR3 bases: TGTGCCAGCAGTGGCTCCGGGCCGGGGGAAGCTTTCTTT.

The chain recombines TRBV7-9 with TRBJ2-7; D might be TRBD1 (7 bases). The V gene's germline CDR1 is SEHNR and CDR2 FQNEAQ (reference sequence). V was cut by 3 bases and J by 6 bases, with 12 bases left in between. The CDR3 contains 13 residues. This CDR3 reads CASSLGTAGEQYF. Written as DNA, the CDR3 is TGTGCCAGCAGCTTGGGGACAGCGGGCGAGCAGTACTTC. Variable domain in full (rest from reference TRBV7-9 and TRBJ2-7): DTGVSQNPRHKITKRGQNVTFRCDPISEHNRLYWYRQTLGQGPEFLTYFQNEAQLEKSRLLSDRFSAERPKGSFSTLEIQRTEQGDSAMYLCASSLGTAGEQYFGPGTRLTVT.

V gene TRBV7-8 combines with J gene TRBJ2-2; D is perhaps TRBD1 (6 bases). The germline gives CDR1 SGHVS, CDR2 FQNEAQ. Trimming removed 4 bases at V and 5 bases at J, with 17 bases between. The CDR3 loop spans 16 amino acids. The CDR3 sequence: CASSSSQGHRTGELFF. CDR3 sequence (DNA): TGTGCCAGCAGCTCTTCACAGGGTCATAGGACCGGGGAGCTGTTTTTT.

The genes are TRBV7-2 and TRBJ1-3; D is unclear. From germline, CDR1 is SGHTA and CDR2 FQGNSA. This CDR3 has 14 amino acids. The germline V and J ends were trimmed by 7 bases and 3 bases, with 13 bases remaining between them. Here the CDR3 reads CASTRGVHGNTIYF. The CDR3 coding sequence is TGTGCCAGCACCCGGGGAGTCCATGGAAACACCATATATTTT.

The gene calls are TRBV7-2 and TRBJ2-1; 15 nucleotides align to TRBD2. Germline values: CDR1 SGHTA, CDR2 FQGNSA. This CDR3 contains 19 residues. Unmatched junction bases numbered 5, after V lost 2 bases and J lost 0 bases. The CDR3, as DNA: TGTGCCAGCAGCTTAAGGACTAGCGGGGGGGCCATCTCCTACAATGAGCAGTTCTTC. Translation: CASSLRTSGGAISYNEQFF.

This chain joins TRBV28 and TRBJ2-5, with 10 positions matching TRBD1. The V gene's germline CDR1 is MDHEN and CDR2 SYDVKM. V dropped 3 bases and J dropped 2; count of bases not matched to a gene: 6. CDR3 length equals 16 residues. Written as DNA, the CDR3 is TGTGCCAGCAGTTTTTCGGACAGGGGGATACAAGAGACCCAGTACTTC. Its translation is CASSFSDRGIQETQYF.

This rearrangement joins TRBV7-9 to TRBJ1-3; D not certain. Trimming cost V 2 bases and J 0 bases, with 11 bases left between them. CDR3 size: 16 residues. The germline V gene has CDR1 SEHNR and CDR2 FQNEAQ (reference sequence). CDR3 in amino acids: CASSLFRSASGNTIYF. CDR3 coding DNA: TGTGCCAGCAGCTTATTTCGCAGTGCCTCTGGAAACACCATATATTTT.

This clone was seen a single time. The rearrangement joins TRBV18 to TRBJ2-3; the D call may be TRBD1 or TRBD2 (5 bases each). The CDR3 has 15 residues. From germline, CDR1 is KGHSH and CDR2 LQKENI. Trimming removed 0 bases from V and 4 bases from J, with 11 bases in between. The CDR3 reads CASSPPNLGADTQYF. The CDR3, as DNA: TGTGCCAGCTCACCACCGAACCTGGGGGCAGATACGCAGTATTTT.

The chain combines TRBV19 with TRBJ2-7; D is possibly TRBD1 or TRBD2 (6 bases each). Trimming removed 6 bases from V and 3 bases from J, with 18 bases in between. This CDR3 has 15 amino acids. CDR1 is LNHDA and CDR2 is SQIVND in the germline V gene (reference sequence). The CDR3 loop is CASSLKGGQYYEQYF. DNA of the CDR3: TGTGCCAGTAGCTTAAAGGGGGGCCAGTACTACGAGCAGTACTTC.

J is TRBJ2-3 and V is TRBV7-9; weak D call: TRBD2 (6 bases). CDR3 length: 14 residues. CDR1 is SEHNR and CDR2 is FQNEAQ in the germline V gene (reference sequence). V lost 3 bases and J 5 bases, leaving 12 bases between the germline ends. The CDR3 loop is CASSFNGRGDTQYF. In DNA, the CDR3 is TGTGCCAGCAGCTTTAACGGGAGAGGAGATACGCAGTATTTT. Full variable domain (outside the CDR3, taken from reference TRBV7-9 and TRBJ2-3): DTGVSQNPRHKITKRGQNVTFRCDPISEHNRLYWYRQTLGQGPEFLTYFQNEAQLEKSRLLSDRFSAERPKGSFSTLEIQRTEQGDSAMYLCASSFNGRGDTQYFGPGTRLTVL.

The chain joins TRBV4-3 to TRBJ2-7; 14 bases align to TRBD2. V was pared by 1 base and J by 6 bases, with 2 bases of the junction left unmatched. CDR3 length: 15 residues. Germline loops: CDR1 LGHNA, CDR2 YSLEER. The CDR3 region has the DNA TGCGCCAGCAGCCAAGCCGGGACTAGCGGGGGCGAGCAGTACTTC. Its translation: CASSQAGTSGGEQYF.

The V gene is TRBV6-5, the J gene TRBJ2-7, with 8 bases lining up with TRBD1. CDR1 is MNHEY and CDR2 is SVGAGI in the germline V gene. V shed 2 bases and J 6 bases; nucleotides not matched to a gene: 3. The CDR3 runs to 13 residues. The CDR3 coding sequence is TGTGCCAGCAGTTACACCGACAGGGGCGAGCAGTACTTC. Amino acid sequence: CASSYTDRGEQYF.

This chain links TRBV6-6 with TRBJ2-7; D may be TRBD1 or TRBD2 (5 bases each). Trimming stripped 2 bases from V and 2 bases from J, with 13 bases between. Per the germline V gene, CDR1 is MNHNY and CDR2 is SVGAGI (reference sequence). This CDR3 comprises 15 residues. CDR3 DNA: TGTGCCAGCAGTTACGGGGGAGCGGCGACCTACGAGCAGTACTTC. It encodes CASSYGGAATYEQYF.

The CDR3 loop is CASSPQGSGANVLTF. The CDR3 DNA reads as TGTGCCAGCTCACCACAAGGCTCTGGGGCCAACGTCCTGACTTTC. The V and J genes are TRBV18 and TRBJ2-6; D uncertain. CDR1 is KGHSH, CDR2 LQKENI, per germline. Trimming cost V 1 base and J 0 bases, with 4 bases left between them. The length of the CDR3 is 15 residues.

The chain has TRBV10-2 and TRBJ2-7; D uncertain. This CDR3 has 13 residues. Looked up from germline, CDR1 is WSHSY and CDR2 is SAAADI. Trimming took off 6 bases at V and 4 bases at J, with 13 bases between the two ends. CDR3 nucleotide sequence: TGCGCCAGCAGCACAGAGTGGTCGTACGAGCAGTACTTC. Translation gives CASSTEWSYEQYF.

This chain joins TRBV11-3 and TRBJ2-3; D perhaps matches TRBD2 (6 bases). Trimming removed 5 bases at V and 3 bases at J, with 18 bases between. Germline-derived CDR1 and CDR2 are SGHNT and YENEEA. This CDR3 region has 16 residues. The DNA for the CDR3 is TGTGCCAGCAGCCGGGGGAAGGTCGGGGGTACAGATACGCAGTATTTT. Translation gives CASSRGKVGGTDTQYF.

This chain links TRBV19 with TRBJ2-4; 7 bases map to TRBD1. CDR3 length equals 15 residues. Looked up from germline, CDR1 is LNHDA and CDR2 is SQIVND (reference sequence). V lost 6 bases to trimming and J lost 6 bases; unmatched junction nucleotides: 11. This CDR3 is CASSDRDPRSNIQYF. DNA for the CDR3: TGTGCCAGTAGCGACAGGGATCCTCGATCAAACATTCAGTACTTC.

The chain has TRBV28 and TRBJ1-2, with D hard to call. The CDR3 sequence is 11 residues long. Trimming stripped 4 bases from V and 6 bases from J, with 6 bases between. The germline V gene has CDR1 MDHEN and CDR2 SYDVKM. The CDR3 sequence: CASSSPHGYTF. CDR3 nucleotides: TGTGCCAGCAGTTCCCCGCATGGCTACACCTTC.

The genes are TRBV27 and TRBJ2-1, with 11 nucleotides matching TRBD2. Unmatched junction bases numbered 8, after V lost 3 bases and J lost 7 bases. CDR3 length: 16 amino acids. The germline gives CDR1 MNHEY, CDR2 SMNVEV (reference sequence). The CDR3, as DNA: TGTGCCAGCAGTTTTAGCGGGGGGGCCTTGGTAAATGAGCAGTTCTTC. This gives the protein CASSFSGGALVNEQFF.

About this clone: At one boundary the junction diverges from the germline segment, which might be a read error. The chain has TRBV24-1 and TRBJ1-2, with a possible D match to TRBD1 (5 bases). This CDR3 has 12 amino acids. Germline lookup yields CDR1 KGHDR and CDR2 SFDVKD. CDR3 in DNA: TGTGCCACCAGTGATTTACCGGGACGGTTGGACTTC. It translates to CATSDLPGRLDF.

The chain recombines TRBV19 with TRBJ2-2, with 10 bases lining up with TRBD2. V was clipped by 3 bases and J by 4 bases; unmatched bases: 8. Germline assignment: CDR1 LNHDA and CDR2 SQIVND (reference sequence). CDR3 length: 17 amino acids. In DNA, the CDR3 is TGTGCCAGTAGTATTTTTTCGCTAGCGGGGGTCACCGGGGAGCTGTTTTTT. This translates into CASSIFSLAGVTGELFF. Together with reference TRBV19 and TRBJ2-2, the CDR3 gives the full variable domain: DGGITQSPKYLFRKEGQNVTLSCEQNLNHDAMYWYRQDPGQGLRLIYYSQIVNDFQKGDIAEGYSVSREKKESFPLTVTSAQKNPTAFYLCASSIFSLAGVTGELFFGEGSRLTVL.